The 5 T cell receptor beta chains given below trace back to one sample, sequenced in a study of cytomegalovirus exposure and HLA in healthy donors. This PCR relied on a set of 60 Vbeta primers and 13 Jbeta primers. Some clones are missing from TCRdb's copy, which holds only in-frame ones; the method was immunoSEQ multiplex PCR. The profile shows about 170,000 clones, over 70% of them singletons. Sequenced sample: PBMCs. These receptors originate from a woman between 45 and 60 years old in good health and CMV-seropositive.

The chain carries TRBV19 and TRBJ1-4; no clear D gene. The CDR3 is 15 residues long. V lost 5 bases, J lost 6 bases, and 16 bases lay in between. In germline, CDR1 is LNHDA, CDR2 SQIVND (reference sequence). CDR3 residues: CASSSIAAGDEKLFF. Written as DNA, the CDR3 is TGTGCCAGTAGTTCAATAGCGGCAGGCGATGAAAAACTGTTTTTT.

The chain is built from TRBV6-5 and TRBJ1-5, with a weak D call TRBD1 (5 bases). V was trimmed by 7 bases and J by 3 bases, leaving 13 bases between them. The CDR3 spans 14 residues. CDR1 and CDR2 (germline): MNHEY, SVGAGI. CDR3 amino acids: CASIQGAINQPQHF. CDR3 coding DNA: TGTGCCAGCATCCAGGGTGCAATCAATCAGCCCCAGCATTTT.

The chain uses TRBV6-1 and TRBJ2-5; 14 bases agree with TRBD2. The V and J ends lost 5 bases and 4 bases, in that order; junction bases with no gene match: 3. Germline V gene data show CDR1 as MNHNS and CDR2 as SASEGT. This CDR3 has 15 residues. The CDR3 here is CASSRLAGGVETQYF. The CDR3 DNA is TGTGCCAGCAGTCGACTAGCGGGGGGGGTAGAGACCCAGTACTTC.

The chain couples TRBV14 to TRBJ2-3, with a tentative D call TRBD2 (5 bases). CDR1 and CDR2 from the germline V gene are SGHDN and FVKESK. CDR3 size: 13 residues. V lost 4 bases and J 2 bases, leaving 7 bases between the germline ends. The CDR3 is CASSRRYTDTQYF. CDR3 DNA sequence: TGTGCCAGCAGCCGGAGGTACACAGATACGCAGTATTTT.

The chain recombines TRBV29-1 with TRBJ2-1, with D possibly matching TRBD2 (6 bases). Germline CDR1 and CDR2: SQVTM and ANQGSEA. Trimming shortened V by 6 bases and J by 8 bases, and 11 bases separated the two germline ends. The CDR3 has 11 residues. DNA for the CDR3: TGCAGCGTCGTGGGACTTGATGAGCAGTTCTTC. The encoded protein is CSVVGLDEQFF.